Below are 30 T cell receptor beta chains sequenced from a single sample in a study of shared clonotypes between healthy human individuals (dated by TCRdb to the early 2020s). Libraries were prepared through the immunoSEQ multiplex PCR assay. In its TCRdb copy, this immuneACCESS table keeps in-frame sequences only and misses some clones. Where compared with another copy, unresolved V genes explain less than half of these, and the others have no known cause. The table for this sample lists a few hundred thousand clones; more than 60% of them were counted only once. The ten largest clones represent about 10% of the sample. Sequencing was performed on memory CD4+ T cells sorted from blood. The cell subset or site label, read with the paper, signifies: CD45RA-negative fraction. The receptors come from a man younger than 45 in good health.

The CDR3 loop is CSGTGLTEAFF. The DNA for the CDR3 is TGCAGCGGTACAGGGCTCACTGAAGCTTTCTTT. This chain joins TRBV29-1 and TRBJ1-1; possible D gene TRBD1, 6 bases. Germline CDR1 is SQVTM and CDR2 is ANQGSEA. V was shortened by 7 bases and J by 4 bases, with 10 bases between the two germline ends. This CDR3 spans 11 amino acids.

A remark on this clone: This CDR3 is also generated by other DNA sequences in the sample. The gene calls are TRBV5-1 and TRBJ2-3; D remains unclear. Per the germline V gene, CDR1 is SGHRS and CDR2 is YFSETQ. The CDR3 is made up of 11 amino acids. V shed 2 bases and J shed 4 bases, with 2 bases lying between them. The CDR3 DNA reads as TGCGCCAGCAGCTTATCAGATACGCAGTATTTT. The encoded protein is CASSLSDTQYF.

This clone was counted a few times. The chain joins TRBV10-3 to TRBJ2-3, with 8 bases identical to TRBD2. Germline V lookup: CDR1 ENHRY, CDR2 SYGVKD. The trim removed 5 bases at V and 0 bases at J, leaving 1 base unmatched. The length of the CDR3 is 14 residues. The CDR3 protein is CAISSSGSTDTQYF. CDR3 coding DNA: TGTGCCATCAGTTCTAGCGGGAGCACAGATACGCAGTATTTT.

CDR3 in DNA: TGCAGGATGACTAGGGGAGATACGCAGTATTTT. Protein sequence: CRMTRGDTQYF. J is TRBJ2-3 and V is TRBV20-1; TRBD2 might be the D (6 bases). Per the germline V gene, CDR1 is DFQATT and CDR2 is SNEGSKA (reference sequence). The CDR3 length is 11 residues.

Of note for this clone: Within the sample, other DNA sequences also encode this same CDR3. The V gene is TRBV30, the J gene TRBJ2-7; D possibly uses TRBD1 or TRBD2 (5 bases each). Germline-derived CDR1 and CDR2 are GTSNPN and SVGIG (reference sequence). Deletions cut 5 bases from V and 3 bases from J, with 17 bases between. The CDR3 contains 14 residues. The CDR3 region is CAWAGTSGYYEQYF. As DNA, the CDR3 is TGTGCCTGGGCCGGGACCAGCGGTTACTACGAGCAGTACTTC.

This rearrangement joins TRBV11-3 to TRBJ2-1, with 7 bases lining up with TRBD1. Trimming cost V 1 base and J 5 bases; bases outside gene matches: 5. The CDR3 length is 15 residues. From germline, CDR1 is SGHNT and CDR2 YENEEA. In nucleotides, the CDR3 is TGTGCCAGCAGCTTAGGATCGGGGACAGACAATGAGCAGTTCTTC. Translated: CASSLGSGTDNEQFF.

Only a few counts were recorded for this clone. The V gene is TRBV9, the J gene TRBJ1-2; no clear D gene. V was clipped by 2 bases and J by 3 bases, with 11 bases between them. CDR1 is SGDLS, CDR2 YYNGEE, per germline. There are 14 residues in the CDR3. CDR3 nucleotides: TGTGCCAGCAGCGTCTCTCCCACTGACTATGGCTACACCTTC. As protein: CASSVSPTDYGYTF.

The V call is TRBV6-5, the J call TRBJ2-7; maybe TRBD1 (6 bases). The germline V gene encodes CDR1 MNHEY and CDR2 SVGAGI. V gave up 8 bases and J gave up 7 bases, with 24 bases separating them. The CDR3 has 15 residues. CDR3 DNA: TGTGCCAGCCACCGGACAGATGGTACTAAACGGGAGCAGTACTTC. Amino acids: CASHRTDGTKREQYF.

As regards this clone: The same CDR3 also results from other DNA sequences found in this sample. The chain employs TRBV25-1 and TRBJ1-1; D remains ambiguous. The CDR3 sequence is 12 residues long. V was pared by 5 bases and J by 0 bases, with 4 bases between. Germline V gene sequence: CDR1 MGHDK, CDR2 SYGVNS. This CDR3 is CASSRLNTEAFF. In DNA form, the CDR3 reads TGTGCCAGCAGTAGACTGAACACTGAAGCTTTCTTT. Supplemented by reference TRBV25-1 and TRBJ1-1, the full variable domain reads EADIYQTPRYLVIGTGKKITLECSQTMGHDKMYWYQQDPGMELHLIHYSYGVNSTEKGDLSSESTVSRIRTEHFPLTLESARPSHTSQYLCASSRLNTEAFFGQGTRLTVV.

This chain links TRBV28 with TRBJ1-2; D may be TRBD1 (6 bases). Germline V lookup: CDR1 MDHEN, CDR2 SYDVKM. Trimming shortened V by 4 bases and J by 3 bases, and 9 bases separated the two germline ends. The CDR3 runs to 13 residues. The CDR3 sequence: CASSSEGDYGYTF. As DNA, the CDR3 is TGTGCCAGCAGTTCTGAGGGGGACTATGGCTACACCTTC.

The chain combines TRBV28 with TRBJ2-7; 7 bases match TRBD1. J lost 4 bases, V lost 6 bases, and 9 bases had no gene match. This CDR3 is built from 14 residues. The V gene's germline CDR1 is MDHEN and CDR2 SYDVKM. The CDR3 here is CASRQQGFIYEQYF. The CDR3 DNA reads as TGTGCCAGCAGGCAACAGGGGTTCATTTACGAGCAGTACTTC.

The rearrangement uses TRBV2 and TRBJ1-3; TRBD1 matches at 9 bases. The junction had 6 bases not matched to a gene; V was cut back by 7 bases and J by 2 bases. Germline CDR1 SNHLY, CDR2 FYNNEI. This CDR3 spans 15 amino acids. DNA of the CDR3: TGTGCCAGCACTGTCGGGACAGGGCCTGGAAACACCATATATTTT. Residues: CASTVGTGPGNTIYF. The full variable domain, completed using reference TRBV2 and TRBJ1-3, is EPEVTQTPSHQVTQMGQEVILRCVPISNHLYFYWYRQILGQKVEFLVSFYNNEISEKSEIFDDQFSVERPDGSNFTLKIRSTKLEDSAMYFCASTVGTGPGNTIYFGEGSWLTVV.

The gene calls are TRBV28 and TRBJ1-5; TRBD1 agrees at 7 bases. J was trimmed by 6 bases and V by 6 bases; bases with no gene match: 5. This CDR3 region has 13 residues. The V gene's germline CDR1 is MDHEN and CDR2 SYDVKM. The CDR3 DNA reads TGTGCCAGCAGGTCGACAGGGAGTCAGCCCCAGCATTTT. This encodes CASRSTGSQPQHF.

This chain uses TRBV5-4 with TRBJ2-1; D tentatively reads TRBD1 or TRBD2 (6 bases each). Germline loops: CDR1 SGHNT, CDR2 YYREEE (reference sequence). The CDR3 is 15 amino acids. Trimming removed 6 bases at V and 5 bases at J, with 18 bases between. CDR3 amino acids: CASTLGGSLNNEQFF. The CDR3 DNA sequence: TGTGCCAGCACCTTAGGGGGGAGTCTGAACAATGAGCAGTTCTTC.

The CDR3 sequence: CASSEVGANTIYF. In DNA form, the CDR3 reads TGTGCCAGCAGTGAAGTGGGGGCTAACACCATATATTTT. V usage is TRBV6-5 and J usage is TRBJ1-3, with D perhaps TRBD1 (6 bases). The germline V gene has CDR1 MNHEY and CDR2 SVGAGI. CDR3 length equals 13 residues. The V end lost 5 bases, the J end lost 7 bases, and 12 bases lay between the germline ends.

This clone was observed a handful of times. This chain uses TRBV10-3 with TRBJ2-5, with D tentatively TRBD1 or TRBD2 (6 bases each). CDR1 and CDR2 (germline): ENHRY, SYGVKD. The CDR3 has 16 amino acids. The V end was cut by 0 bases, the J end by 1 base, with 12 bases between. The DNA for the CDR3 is TGTGCCATCAGTGAGTCCCTAGGGGGGTCCCAAGAGACCCAGTACTTC. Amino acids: CAISESLGGSQETQYF.

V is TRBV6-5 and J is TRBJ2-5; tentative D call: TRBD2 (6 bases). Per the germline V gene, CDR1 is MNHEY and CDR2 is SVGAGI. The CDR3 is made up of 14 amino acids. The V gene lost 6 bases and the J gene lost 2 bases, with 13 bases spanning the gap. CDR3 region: CASSLTGGQETQYF. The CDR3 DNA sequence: TGTGCCAGCAGCCTCACTGGGGGGCAAGAGACCCAGTACTTC.

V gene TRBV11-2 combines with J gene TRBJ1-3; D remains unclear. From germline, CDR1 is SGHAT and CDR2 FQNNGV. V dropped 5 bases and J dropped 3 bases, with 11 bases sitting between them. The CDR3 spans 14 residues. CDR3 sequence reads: CASSLWRDGNTIYF. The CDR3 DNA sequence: TGTGCCAGCAGCCTGTGGAGGGATGGAAACACCATATATTTT.

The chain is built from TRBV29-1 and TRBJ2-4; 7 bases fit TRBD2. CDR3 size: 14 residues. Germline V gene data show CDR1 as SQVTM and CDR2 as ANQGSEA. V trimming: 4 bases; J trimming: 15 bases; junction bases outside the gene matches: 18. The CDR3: CSVGVLAGEGSVYF. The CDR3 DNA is TGCAGCGTTGGGGTTCTGGCGGGAGAGGGTTCTGTGTACTTC.

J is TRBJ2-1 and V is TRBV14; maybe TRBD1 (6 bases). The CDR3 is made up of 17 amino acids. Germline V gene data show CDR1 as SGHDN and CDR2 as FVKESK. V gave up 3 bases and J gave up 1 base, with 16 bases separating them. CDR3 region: CASSHLTGPRSYNEQFF. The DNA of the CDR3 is TGTGCCAGCAGCCATTTAACAGGGCCACGTTCCTACAATGAGCAGTTCTTC.

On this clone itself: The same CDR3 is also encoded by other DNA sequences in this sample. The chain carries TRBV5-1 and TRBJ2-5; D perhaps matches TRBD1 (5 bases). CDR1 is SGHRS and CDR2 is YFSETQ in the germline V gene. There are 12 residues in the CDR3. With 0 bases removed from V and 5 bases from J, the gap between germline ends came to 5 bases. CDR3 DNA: TGCGCCAGCAGCTTGGAGGGGGAGACCCAGTACTTC. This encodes CASSLEGETQYF.

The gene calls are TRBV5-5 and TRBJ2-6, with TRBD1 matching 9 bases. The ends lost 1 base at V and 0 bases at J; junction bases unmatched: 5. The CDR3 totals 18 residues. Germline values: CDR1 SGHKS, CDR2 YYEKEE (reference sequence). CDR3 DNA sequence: TGTGCCAGCAGCTTGCTGGGACAGGGTCACTCTGGGGCCAACGTCCTGACTTTC. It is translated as CASSLLGQGHSGANVLTF.

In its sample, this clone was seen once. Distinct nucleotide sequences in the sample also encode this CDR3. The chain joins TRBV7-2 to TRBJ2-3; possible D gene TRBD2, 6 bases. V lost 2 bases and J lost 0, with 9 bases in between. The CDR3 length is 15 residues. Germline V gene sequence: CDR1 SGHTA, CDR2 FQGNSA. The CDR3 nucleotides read TGTGCCAGCAGCTTACGCGGGACTAGCACAGATACGCAGTATTTT. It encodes CASSLRGTSTDTQYF.

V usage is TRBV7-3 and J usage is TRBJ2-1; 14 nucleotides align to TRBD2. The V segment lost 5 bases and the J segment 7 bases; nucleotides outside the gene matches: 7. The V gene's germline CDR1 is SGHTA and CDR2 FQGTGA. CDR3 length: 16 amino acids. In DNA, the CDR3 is TGTGCCAGCAGCCAAAGCGGGACTAGCGGGAGTAATGAGCAGTTCTTC. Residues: CASSQSGTSGSNEQFF. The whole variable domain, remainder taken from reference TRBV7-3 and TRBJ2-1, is GAGVSQTPSNKVTEKGKYVELRCDPISGHTALYWYRQSLGQGPEFLIYFQGTGAADDSGLPNDRFFAVRPEGSVSTLKIQRTERGDSAVYLCASSQSGTSGSNEQFFGPGTRLTVL.

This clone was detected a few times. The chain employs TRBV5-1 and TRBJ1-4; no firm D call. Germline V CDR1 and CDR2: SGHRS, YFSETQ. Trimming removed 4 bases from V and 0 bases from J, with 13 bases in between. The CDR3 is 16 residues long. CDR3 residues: CASSRYGPSTNEKLFF. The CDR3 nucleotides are TGCGCCAGCAGCCGATATGGACCGTCAACTAATGAAAAACTGTTTTTT.

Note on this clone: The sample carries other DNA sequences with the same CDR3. CDR3 loop: CASSLLNYGYTF. CDR3 in DNA: TGTGCCAGCAGTTTGTTGAACTATGGCTACACCTTC. V usage is TRBV28 and J usage is TRBJ1-2; no clear D. Trimming pared 3 bases from V and 2 bases from J, leaving 4 bases between. The CDR3 has 12 amino acids. Germline V gene lookup returns CDR1 MDHEN and CDR2 SYDVKM.

CDR3 protein: CASSLGTETYNEQFF. The CDR3 DNA reads as TGTGCCAGCAGCTTGGGGACCGAGACCTACAATGAGCAGTTCTTC. The V and J genes are TRBV5-4 and TRBJ2-1; no firm D call. Trimming removed 0 bases from V and 2 bases from J, with 9 bases in between. CDR3 size: 15 residues. The germline gives CDR1 SGHNT, CDR2 YYREEE (reference sequence).

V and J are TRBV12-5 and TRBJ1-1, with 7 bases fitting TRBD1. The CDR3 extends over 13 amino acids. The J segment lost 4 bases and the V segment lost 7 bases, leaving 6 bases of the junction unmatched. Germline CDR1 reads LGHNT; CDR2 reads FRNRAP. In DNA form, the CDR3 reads TGTGCTAGTGAACTGCGGACAGGCACTGAAGCTTTCTTT. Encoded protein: CASELRTGTEAFF.

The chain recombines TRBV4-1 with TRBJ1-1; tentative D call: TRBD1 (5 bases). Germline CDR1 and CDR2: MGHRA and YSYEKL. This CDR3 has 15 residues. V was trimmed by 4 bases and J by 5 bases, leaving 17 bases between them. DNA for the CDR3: TGCGCCAGCAGCCTATCCGGGACTTTCGCAACTGAAGCTTTCTTT. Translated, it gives CASSLSGTFATEAFF.

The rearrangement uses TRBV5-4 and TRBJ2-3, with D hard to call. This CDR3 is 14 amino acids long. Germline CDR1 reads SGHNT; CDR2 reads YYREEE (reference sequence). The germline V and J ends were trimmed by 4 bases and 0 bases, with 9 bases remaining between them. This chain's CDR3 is CASSTDGSTDTQYF. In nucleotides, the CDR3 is TGTGCCAGCAGCACGGACGGAAGCACAGATACGCAGTATTTT.